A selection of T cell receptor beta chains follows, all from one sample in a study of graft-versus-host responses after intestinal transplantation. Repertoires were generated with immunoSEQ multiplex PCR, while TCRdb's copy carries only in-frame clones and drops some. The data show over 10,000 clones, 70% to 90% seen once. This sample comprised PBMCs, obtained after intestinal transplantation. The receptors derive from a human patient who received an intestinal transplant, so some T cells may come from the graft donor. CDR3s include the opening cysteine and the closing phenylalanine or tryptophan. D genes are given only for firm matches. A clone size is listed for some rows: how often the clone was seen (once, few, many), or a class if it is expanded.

TGCGCCAAGCGCGGGGAGGGCCAAGAGACCCAGTACTTC,CAKRGEGQETQYF,TRBV5-1,TRBD2,TRBJ2-5,.
TGTGCTAGTCTCTCGGGGGGACAGGGGGCTGCGACTGAAGCTTTCTTT,CASLSGGQGAATEAFF,TRBV12-5,TRBD1,TRBJ1-1,.
TGTGCCAGCAGTGAATTCCAAATGAACACTGAAGCTTTCTTT,CASSEFQMNTEAFF,TRBV6-5,.,TRBJ1-1,.
TGTGCCAGCAGCCCGGGACTAGGGACCTACGAGCAGTACTTC,CASSPGLGTYEQYF,TRBV5-4,TRBD2,TRBJ2-7,once
TGTGCCAGTAGTATGGGGGTGGTCAGAGAGCAGTTCTTC,CASSMGVVREQFF,TRBV19,.,TRBJ2-1,.
TGCAGCGGGGGACTAGCGGGCTCCTACAATGAGCAGTTCTTC,CSGGLAGSYNEQFF,TRBV29-1,TRBD2,TRBJ2-1,.
TGTGCCAGCACCCATACCGCGACCGACCGGGGTACGCAGTATTTT,CASTHTATDRGTQYF,TRBV2,.,TRBJ2-3,once
TGTGCCATCAGTGGACAGCAAGAGACCCAGTACTTC,CAISGQQETQYF,TRBV10-3,.,TRBJ2-5,.
TGCAGCGTGATTTTTAGGGAAGGCCCCTACGAGCAGTACTTC,CSVIFREGPYEQYF,TRBV29-1,.,TRBJ2-7,.
TGTGCCAGCTCACCACCCGGCCAGGGTCTGGTTGGAAACACCATATATTTT,CASSPPGQGLVGNTIYF,TRBV18,.,TRBJ1-3,.
TGCGCCAGCAGCCAAGATGGGGGGACTAGCGGGAGGCCGATCCCCTACGAGCAGTACTTC,CASSQDGGTSGRPIPYEQYF,TRBV4-1,TRBD2,TRBJ2-7,.
TGTGCCAGCAGTGCCGCTAACACCATATATTTT,CASSAANTIYF,TRBV25-1,.,TRBJ1-3,.
TGTGCCAGCAGCTTAGAACCCGGGTCGGGAGATACGCAGTATTTT,CASSLEPGSGDTQYF,TRBV7-6,.,TRBJ2-3,.
TGTGCCTGGAGCGTGATGGGGGGGGCGAACAATGAGCAGTTCTTC,CAWSVMGGANNEQFF,TRBV30,.,TRBJ2-1,.
TGTGCCAGCAGTGACGGGACTAGCGGGAATGAGCAGTTCTTC,CASSDGTSGNEQFF,TRBV6-4,TRBD2,TRBJ2-1,medium-sized
TGCGCCAGCAGCTTTGTAGGGACAGGGAACACCGGGGAGCTGTTTTTT,CASSFVGTGNTGELFF,TRBV5-1,TRBD1,TRBJ2-2,.
TGTGCCAGCAGCCCCTTAGCGGGAGTGGCAGATACGCAGTATTTT,CASSPLAGVADTQYF,TRBV11-2,TRBD2,TRBJ2-3,.
TGTGCCAGCAGTTTTTCGGACACGAGGGACTATGGCTACACCTTC,CASSFSDTRDYGYTF,TRBV27,.,TRBJ1-2,few
TGTGCCAGCTCAGCTTTAGGGCGCTCTGGAAACACCATATATTTT,CASSALGRSGNTIYF,TRBV18,.,TRBJ1-3,.
TGTGCCAGCAGCTTCGGGACAGAAGGTAGCGACGAGCAGTACTTC,CASSFGTEGSDEQYF,TRBV5-4,TRBD1,TRBJ2-7,.
TGCGCCAGCAGCTTAAGTGTTGCGGTCCAGGAGACCCAGTACTTC,CASSLSVAVQETQYF,TRBV5-1,.,TRBJ2-5,.
TGTGCCTGGGAATCAGGGGGATTCACTGAAGCTTTCTTT,CAWESGGFTEAFF,TRBV30,TRBD1,TRBJ1-1,.
TGTGCCAGTAGCACACAGGGGCCCAATTGGGAGCAGTTCTTC,CASSTQGPNWEQFF,TRBV21-1,.,TRBJ2-1,.
TGTGCCAGCAGCGGGACAGGGAGGACCGAGCAGTACTTC,CASSGTGRTEQYF,TRBV27,TRBD1,TRBJ2-7,.
TGTGCCAGCAGCTTAGCAGAGGGAGATACGCAGTATTTT,CASSLAEGDTQYF,TRBV7-2,.,TRBJ2-3,.
TGCGCCAGCAGCTTGGCCAGACCCAGGGATGAGCAGTTCTTC,CASSLARPRDEQFF,TRBV5-1,.,TRBJ2-1,.
TGTGCCACCAGTTGGACAGGGGGTGGGACTGAAGCTTTCTTT,CATSWTGGGTEAFF,TRBV15,TRBD1,TRBJ1-1,few
TGTGCCAGTAGTATGGGAGGACCTACCTACGAGCAGTACTTC,CASSMGGPTYEQYF,TRBV19,.,TRBJ2-7,.
TGTGCCTGGACCTCTTCCGGGGCTAGCGGGAGGGCCCGGTCGTCACGAGAGACCCAGTACTTC,CAWTSSGASGRARSSRETQYF,TRBV30,TRBD2,TRBJ2-5,once
TGTGCCAGCAGATCAATAACAGGGACTCAGCCCCAGCATTTT,CASRSITGTQPQHF,TRBV6-5,.,TRBJ1-5,few
TGTGCCAGCAGCATTCAGGGCGGTGAGCAGTTCTTC,CASSIQGGEQFF,TRBV7-3,.,TRBJ2-1,.
TGTGCCAGCAGCTTAGCAGGGGGCGAGACCCAGTACTTC,CASSLAGGETQYF,TRBV7-2,TRBD1,TRBJ2-5,.
TGTGCCACGCTTGGGCGGGAGGCCTCCTACGAGCAGTACTTC,CATLGREASYEQYF,TRBV28,TRBD2,TRBJ2-7,.
TGTGCCTGGAGTGCAGGTCGCGAGCAGTACTTC,CAWSAGREQYF,TRBV30,.,TRBJ2-7,.
TGTGCCAGCAGCGTTGACAGGGCAAAAGGCTACACCTTC,CASSVDRAKGYTF,TRBV6-1,TRBD1,TRBJ1-2,.
TGTGCCAGCAGCGTAAGCGGGAGCTCCTACAATGAGCAGTTCTTC,CASSVSGSSYNEQFF,TRBV9,TRBD2,TRBJ2-1,.
TGTGCCAGCAGTGGTTCAGGCCCCGGGGGCTATGGCTACACCTTC,CASSGSGPGGYGYTF,TRBV2,.,TRBJ1-2,.
TGTGCCAGCAGCCTCACAGATACGCAGTATTTT,CASSLTDTQYF,TRBV28,.,TRBJ2-3,.
TGCAGCGTTGAAGTGCGGAGGGACAGGGGCACAGATACGCAGTATTTT,CSVEVRRDRGTDTQYF,TRBV29-1,TRBD1,TRBJ2-3,.
TGTGCCAGCAGTAGGAGTTCCTATAGCAATCAGCCCCAGCATTTT,CASSRSSYSNQPQHF,TRBV6-1,.,TRBJ1-5,.
TGTGCCAGCAGTCCACAGGGCGTGGGACTAGCGGGAGGGCCTAATGAGCAGTTCTTC,CASSPQGVGLAGGPNEQFF,TRBV6-4,TRBD2,TRBJ2-1,.
TGTGCCAGTAGTGCCCCAGGGGTTGGCTACACCTTC,CASSAPGVGYTF,TRBV19,.,TRBJ1-2,.
TGTGCCAGCAGCCTCGCCTACGAGCAGTACTTC,CASSLAYEQYF,TRBV4-2,.,TRBJ2-7,.
TGTGCCAGCTCACGGACTAGGGACTACGAGCAGTACTTC,CASSRTRDYEQYF,TRBV18,TRBD2,TRBJ2-7,few
TGTGCCAGCAGTCCAAAGACTAGCGCCTACGAGCAGTACTTC,CASSPKTSAYEQYF,TRBV27,TRBD2,TRBJ2-7,.
TGTGCCAGCAGCTTGGGCGTAACATCTTATGGCTACACCTTC,CASSLGVTSYGYTF,TRBV5-4,.,TRBJ1-2,.